This record covers a single T cell receptor beta chain. The antigen is undetermined. The same CDR3 also results from other DNA sequences found in this sample. This sample was included in a study of CD4+ T cells in melanoma. Notes on the study in general: Reportedly, melanoma neoantigen-specific CD4+ T cells showed varied differentiation states. CD8+ T cell, macrophage and B cell function reportedly correlated with neoantigen-specific CD4+ T cells.

Sequencing used immunoSEQ multiplex PCR; TCRdb keeps in-frame clones, though not all of them. This sample has some 120,000 clones, with 80% to 95% found just once. Per the germline V gene, CDR1 is SGHTA and CDR2 is FQGNSA. This CDR3 is built from 13 residues. Trimming pared 1 base from V and 4 bases from J, leaving 5 bases between. The rearrangement uses TRBV7-2 and TRBJ1-5; D call uncertain. This clonotype was obtained from a human donor with melanoma. Sequencing was performed on peripheral blood. CDR3 loop: CASSLVENQPQHF. The CDR3 bases are TGTGCCAGCAGCTTAGTCGAAAATCAGCCCCAGCATTTT. Based on the CDR3 plus reference TRBV7-2 and TRBJ1-5, the full variable domain is GAGVSQSPSNKVTEKGKDVELRCDPISGHTALYWYRQSLGQGLEFLIYFQGNSAPDKSGLPSDRFSAERTGGSVSTLTIQRTQQEDSAVYLCASSLVENQPQHFGDGTRLSIL.